This is a list of T cell receptor beta chains from one sample in a study of siplizumab effects on memory and regulatory T cells. TCRdb keeps only in-frame clones here, not all; method: immunoSEQ multiplex PCR. The sample has about 100,000 clones, roughly 94% seen once. Material for sequencing was non-Treg CD4+ T cells sorted from blood. The source is a human donor in good health. The CDR3 runs from the conserved cysteine through the conserved F or W. The D gene is left open where the match is weak. The listing skips clone size in some rows; elsewhere it reads once, few, many or a size class.

abundance: -
v_gene: TRBV7-2
d_gene: TRBD2
j_gene: TRBJ2-1
CDR3aa: CASSFLTSGSNEQFF
CDR3nt: TGTGCCAGCAGCTTCCTGACTAGCGGGAGCAATGAGCAGTTCTTC

abundance: -
v_gene: TRBV7-7
d_gene: -
j_gene: TRBJ2-5
CDR3aa: CASSSNLGEETQYF
CDR3nt: TGTGCCAGCAGCTCAAACCTAGGGGAGGAGACCCAGTACTTC

abundance: -
v_gene: TRBV7-8
d_gene: -
j_gene: TRBJ2-1
CDR3aa: CASSLLPTGNEQFF
CDR3nt: TGTGCCAGCAGCTTACTCCCAACAGGCAATGAGCAGTTCTTC

abundance: -
v_gene: TRBV18
d_gene: -
j_gene: TRBJ2-3
CDR3aa: CASSPSGRDTQYF
CDR3nt: TGTGCCAGCTCACCATCGGGGAGGGATACGCAGTATTTT

abundance: -
v_gene: TRBV2
d_gene: -
j_gene: TRBJ1-4
CDR3aa: CASNRHDTTNEKLFF
CDR3nt: TGTGCCAGCAACCGCCACGATACAACTAATGAAAAACTGTTTTTT

abundance: -
v_gene: TRBV29-1
d_gene: -
j_gene: TRBJ2-7
CDR3aa: CSVDGDSDSYEQYF
CDR3nt: TGCAGCGTCGATGGGGACTCGGACTCCTACGAGCAGTACTTC

abundance: few
v_gene: TRBV28
d_gene: -
j_gene: TRBJ1-5
CDR3aa: CASSYGGGLRNQPQHF
CDR3nt: TGTGCCAGCAGTTATGGGGGAGGGTTGCGCAATCAGCCCCAGCATTTT

abundance: -
v_gene: TRBV6-1
d_gene: -
j_gene: TRBJ1-5
CDR3aa: CASTRGGDGGQPQHF
CDR3nt: TGTGCCAGCACCCGGGGAGGGGATGGAGGTCAGCCCCAGCATTTT

abundance: -
v_gene: TRBV9
d_gene: -
j_gene: TRBJ2-3
CDR3aa: CASSVRSFTDTQYF
CDR3nt: TGTGCCAGCAGCGTACGTAGCTTCACAGATACGCAGTATTTT

abundance: -
v_gene: TRBV29-1
d_gene: -
j_gene: TRBJ2-1
CDR3aa: CSVFEGGYNEQFF
CDR3nt: TGCAGCGTTTTCGAAGGAGGCTACAATGAGCAGTTCTTC

abundance: -
v_gene: TRBV28
d_gene: -
j_gene: TRBJ1-2
CDR3aa: CASSPHGQPYGYTF
CDR3nt: TGTGCCAGCAGTCCCCATGGACAGCCCTATGGCTACACCTTC

abundance: -
v_gene: TRBV18
d_gene: -
j_gene: TRBJ1-3
CDR3aa: CASVGANTIYF
CDR3nt: TGTGCCAGCGTAGGGGCAAACACCATATATTTT

abundance: -
v_gene: TRBV11-2
d_gene: -
j_gene: TRBJ1-2
CDR3aa: CASSSDRSTSGYTF
CDR3nt: TGTGCCAGCAGCTCTGACAGGTCTACTAGTGGCTACACCTTC

abundance: -
v_gene: TRBV15
d_gene: TRBD2
j_gene: TRBJ2-5
CDR3aa: CATSSGPQETQYF
CDR3nt: TGTGCCACTTCTAGCGGGCCGCAAGAGACCCAGTACTTC

abundance: -
v_gene: TRBV5-1
d_gene: -
j_gene: TRBJ2-1
CDR3aa: CASSFSGGYPSYNEQFF
CDR3nt: TGCGCCAGCAGCTTTTCCGGGGGTTATCCCTCCTACAATGAGCAGTTCTTC

abundance: -
v_gene: TRBV7-9
d_gene: -
j_gene: TRBJ2-5
CDR3aa: CASNGETQYF
CDR3nt: TGTGCCAGCAACGGAGAGACCCAGTACTTC

abundance: -
v_gene: TRBV5-6
d_gene: -
j_gene: TRBJ2-7
CDR3aa: CASSLDLSYEQYF
CDR3nt: TGTGCCAGCAGCTTAGACCTTTCCTACGAGCAGTACTTC